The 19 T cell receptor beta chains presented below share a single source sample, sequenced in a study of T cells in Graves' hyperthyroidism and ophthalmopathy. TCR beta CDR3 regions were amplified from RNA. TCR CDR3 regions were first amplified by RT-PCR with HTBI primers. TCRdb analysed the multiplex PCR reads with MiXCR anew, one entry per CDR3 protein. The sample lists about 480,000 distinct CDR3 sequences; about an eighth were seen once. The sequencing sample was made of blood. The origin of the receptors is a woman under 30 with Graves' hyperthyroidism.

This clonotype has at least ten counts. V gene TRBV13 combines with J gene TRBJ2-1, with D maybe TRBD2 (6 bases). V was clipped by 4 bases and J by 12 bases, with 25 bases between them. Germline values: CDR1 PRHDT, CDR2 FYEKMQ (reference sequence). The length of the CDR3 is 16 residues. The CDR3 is CASSSPGTRLGIGQFF. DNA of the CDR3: TGTGCCAGCAGCTCCCCCGGGACTCGGCTAGGCATAGGGCAGTTCTTC.

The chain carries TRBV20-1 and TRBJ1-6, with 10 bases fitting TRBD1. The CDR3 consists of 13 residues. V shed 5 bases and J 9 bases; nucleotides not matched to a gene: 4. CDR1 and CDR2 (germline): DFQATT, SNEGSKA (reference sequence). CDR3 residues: CSASGTGASPLHF. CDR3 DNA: TGCAGTGCTTCCGGGACAGGGGCTTCACCCCTCCACTTT.

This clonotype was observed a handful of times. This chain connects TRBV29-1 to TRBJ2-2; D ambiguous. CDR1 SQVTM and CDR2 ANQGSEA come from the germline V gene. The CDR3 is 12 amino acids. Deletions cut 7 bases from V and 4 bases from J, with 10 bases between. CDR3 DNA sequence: TGCAGCGCCGGCACTTCCACCGGGGAGCTGTTTTTT. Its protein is CSAGTSTGELFF.

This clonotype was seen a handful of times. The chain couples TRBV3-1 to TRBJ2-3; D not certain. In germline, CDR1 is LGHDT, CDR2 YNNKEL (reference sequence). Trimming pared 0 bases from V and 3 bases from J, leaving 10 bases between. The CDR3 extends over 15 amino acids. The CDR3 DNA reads TGTGCCAGCAGCCAAGATAGTTTGCGGACAGATACGCAGTATTTT. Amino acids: CASSQDSLRTDTQYF.

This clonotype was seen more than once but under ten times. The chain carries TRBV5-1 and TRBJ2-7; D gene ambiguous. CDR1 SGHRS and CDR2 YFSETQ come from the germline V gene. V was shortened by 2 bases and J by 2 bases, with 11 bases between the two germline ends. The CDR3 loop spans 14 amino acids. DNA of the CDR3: TGCGCCAGCAGCTTAGAGACCCTTACCTACGAGCAGTACTTC. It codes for CASSLETLTYEQYF. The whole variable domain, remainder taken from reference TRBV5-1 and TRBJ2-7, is KAGVTQTPRYLIKTRGQQVTLSCSPISGHRSVSWYQQTPGQGLQFLFEYFSETQRNKGNFPGRFSGRQFSNSRSEMNVSTLELGDSALYLCASSLETLTYEQYFGPGTRLTVT.

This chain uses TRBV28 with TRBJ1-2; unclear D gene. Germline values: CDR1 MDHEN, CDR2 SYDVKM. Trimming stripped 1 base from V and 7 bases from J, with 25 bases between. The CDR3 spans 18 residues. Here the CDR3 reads CASSLFSPGAAPFVGYTF. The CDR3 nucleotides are TGTGCCAGCAGTTTATTCTCTCCTGGTGCGGCCCCATTCGTTGGCTACACCTTC.

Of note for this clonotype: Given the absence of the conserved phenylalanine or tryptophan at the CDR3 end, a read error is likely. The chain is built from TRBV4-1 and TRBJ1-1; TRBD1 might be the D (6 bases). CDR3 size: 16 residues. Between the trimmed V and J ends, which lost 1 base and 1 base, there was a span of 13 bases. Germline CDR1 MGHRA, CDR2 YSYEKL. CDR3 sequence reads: CASSQGTAIGNTEAFL. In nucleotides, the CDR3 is TGCGCCAGCAGCCAAGGGACAGCCATCGGGAACACTGAAGCTTTCCTT.

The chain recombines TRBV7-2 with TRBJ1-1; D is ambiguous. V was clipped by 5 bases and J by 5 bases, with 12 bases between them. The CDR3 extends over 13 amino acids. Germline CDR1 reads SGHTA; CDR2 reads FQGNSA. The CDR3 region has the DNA TGTGCCAGCAGCATAGAGGTACGGACTGAAGCTTTCTTT. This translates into CASSIEVRTEAFF.

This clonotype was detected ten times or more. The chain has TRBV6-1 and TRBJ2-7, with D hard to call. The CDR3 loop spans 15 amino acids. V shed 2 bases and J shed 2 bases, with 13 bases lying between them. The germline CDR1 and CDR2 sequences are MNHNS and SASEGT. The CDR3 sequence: CASSEQPRVAYEQYF. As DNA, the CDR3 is TGTGCCAGCAGTGAACAGCCTCGGGTGGCCTACGAGCAGTACTTC.

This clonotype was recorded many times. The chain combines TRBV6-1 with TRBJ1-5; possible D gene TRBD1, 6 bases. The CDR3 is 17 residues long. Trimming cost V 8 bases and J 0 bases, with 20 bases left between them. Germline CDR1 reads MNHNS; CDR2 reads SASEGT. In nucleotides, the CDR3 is TGTGCCAGCGCCGGAAACCGGGACAATTATAGCAATCAGCCCCAGCATTTT. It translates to CASAGNRDNYSNQPQHF.

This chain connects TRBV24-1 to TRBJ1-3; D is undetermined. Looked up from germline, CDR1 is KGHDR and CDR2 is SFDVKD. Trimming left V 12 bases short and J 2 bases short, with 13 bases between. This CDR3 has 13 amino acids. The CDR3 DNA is TGTGCCGCGCAAGGTTATCCTGGAAACACCATATATTTT. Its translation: CAAQGYPGNTIYF.

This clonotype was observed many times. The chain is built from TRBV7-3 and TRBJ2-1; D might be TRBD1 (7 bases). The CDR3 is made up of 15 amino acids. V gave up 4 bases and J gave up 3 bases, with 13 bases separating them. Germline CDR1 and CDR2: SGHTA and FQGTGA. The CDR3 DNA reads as TGTGCCAGCAGCTCCAGGGGGGCTAGCTACAATGAGCAGTTCTTC. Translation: CASSSRGASYNEQFF.

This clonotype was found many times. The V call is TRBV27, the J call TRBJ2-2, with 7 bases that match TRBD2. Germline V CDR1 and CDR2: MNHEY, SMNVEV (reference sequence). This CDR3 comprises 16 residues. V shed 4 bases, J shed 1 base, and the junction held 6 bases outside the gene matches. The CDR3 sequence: CASSSLAEMNTGELFF. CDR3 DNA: TGTGCCAGCAGTTCCCTAGCGGAAATGAACACCGGGGAGCTGTTTTTT.

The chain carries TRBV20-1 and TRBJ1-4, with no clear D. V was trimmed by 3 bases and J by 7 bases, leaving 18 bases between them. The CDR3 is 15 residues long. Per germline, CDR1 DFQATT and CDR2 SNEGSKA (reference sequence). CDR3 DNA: TGCAGTGCTAGGTGGGGATCGTCAAGTGGTGAAAAACTGTTTTTT. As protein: CSARWGSSSGEKLFF.

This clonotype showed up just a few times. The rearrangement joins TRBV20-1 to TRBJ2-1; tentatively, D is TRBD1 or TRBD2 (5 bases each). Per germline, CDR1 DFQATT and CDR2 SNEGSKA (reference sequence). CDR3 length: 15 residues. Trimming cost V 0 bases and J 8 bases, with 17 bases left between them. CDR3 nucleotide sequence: TGCAGTGCTAGAGATGGGACCTGGAGAAGCGATGAGCAGTTCTTC. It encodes CSARDGTWRSDEQFF.

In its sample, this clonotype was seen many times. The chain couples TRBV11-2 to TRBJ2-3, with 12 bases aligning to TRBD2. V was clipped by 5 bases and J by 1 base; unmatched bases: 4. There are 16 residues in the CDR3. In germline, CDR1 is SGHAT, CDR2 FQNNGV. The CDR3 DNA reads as TGTGCCAGCAGCCGTGGGACTAGCGGGCGCACAGATACGCAGTATTTT. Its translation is CASSRGTSGRTDTQYF.

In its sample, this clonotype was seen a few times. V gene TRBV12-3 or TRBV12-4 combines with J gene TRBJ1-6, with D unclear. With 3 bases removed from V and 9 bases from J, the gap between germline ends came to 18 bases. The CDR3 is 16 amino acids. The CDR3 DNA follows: TGTGCCAGCAGTTTGACTGCAGGCAACTATGTTTCACCCCTCCACTTT. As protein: CASSLTAGNYVSPLHF.

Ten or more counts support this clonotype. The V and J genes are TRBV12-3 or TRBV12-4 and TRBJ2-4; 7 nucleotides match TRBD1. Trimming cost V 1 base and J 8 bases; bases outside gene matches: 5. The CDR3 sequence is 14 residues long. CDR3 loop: CASSLVGQGDIQYF. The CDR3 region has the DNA TGTGCCAGCAGTTTAGTAGGGCAGGGGGACATTCAGTACTTC.

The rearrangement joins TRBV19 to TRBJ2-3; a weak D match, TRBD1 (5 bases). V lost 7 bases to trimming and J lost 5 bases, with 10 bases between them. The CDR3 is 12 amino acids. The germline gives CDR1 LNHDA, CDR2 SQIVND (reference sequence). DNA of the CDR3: TGTGCCAGTACCTCCCAGGGAGATACGCAGTATTTT. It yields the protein CASTSQGDTQYF.